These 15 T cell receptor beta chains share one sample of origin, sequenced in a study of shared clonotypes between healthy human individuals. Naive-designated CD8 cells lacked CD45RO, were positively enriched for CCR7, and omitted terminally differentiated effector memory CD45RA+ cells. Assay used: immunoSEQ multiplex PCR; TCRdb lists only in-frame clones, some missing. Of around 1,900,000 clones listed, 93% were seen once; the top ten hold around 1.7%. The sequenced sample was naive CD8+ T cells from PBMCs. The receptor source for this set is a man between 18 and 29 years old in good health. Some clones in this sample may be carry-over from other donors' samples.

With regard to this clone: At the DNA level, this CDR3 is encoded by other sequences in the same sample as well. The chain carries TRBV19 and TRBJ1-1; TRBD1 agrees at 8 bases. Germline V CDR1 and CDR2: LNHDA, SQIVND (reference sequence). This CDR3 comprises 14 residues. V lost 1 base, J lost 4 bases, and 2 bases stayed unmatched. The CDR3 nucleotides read TGTGCCAGTAGTATAGGGACAGGGTCCACTGAAGCTTTCTTT. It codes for CASSIGTGSTEAFF.

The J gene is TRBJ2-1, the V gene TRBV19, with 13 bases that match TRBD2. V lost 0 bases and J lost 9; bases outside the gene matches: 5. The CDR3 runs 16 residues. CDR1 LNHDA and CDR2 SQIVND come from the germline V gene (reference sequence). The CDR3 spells CASSIDGLAGEVEQFF. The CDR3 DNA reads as TGTGCCAGTAGTATAGACGGACTAGCGGGAGAGGTTGAGCAGTTCTTC.

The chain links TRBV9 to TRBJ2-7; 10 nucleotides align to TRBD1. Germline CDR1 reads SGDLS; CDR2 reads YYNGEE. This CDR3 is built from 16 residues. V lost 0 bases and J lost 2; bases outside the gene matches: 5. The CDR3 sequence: CASSVGGGTGAYEQYF. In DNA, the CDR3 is TGTGCCAGCAGCGTAGGAGGGGGGACAGGGGCCTACGAGCAGTACTTC.

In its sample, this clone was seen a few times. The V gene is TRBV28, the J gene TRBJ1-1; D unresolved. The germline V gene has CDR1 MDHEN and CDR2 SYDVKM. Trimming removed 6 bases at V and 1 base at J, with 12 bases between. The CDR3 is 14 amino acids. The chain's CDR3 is CASRGWRKNTEAFF. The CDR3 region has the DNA TGTGCCAGCAGAGGGTGGCGGAAGAACACTGAAGCTTTCTTT. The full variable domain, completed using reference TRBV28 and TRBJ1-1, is DVKVTQSSRYLVKRTGEKVFLECVQDMDHENMFWYRQDPGLGLRLIYFSYDVKMKEKGDIPEGYSVSREKKERFSLILESASTNQTSMYLCASRGWRKNTEAFFGQGTRLTVV.

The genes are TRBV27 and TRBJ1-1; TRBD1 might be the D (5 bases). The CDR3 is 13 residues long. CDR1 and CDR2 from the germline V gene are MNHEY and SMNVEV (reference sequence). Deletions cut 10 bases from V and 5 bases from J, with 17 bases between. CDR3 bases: TGTGCCACCCGGTGGGGCTTGGGAACTGAAGCTTTCTTT. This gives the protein CATRWGLGTEAFF.

CDR3 loop: CASSALAGAGNEQFF. The DNA for the CDR3 is TGTGCCAGCAGCGCCTTAGCGGGAGCTGGCAATGAGCAGTTCTTC. V usage is TRBV9 and J usage is TRBJ2-1, with 9 bases that match TRBD2. V lost 3 bases to trimming and J lost 6 bases; unmatched junction nucleotides: 7. This CDR3 has 15 amino acids. The V gene's germline CDR1 is SGDLS and CDR2 YYNGEE.

CDR3 region: CASSLTNTDTQYF. The CDR3 bases are TGTGCCAGCAGCTTAACGAACACAGATACGCAGTATTTT. The rearrangement links TRBV7-3 to TRBJ2-3; D gene uncertain. Germline V gene data show CDR1 as SGHTA and CDR2 as FQGTGA. Trimming cost V 0 bases and J 2 bases, with 3 bases left between them. This CDR3 is built from 13 residues. The complete variable domain, with remaining parts taken from reference TRBV7-3 and TRBJ2-3, reads GAGVSQTPSNKVTEKGKYVELRCDPISGHTALYWYRQSLGQGPEFLIYFQGTGAADDSGLPNDRFFAVRPEGSVSTLKIQRTERGDSAVYLCASSLTNTDTQYFGPGTRLTVL.

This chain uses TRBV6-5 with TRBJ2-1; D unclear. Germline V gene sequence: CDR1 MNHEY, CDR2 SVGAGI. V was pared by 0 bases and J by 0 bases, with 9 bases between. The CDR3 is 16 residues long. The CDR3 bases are TGTGCCAGCAGTTACTCGGTTCGGAGCTCCTACAATGAGCAGTTCTTC. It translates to CASSYSVRSSYNEQFF.

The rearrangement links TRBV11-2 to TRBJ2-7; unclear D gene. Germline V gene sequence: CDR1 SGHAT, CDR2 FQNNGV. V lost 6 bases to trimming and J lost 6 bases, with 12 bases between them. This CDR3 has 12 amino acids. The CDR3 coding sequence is TGTGCCAGCAGTCAATCCCGGCGCGAGCAGTACTTC. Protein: CASSQSRREQYF.

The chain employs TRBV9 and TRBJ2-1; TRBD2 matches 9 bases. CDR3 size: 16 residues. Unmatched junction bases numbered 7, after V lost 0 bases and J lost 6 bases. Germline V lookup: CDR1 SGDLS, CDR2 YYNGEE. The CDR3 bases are TGTGCCAGCAGCGTAGCAGCGGGAGGAAGGTCCAATGAGCAGTTCTTC. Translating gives CASSVAAGGRSNEQFF. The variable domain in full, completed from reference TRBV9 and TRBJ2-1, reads DSGVTQTPKHLITATGQRVTLRCSPRSGDLSVYWYQQSLDQGLQFLIQYYNGEERAKGNILERFSAQQFPDLHSELNLSSLELGDSALYFCASSVAAGGRSNEQFFGPGTRLTVL.

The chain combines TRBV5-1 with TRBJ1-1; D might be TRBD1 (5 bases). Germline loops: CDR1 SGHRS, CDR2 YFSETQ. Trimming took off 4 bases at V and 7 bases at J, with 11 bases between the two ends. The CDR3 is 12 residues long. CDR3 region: CASSPNQGEAFF. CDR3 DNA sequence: TGCGCCAGCAGCCCTAATCAGGGTGAAGCTTTCTTT. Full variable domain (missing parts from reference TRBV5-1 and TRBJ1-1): KAGVTQTPRYLIKTRGQQVTLSCSPISGHRSVSWYQQTPGQGLQFLFEYFSETQRNKGNFPGRFSGRQFSNSRSEMNVSTLELGDSALYLCASSPNQGEAFFGQGTRLTVV.

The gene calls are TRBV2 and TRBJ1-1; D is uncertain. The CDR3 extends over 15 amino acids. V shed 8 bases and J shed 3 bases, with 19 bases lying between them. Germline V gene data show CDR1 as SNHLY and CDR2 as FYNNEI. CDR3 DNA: TGTGCCAGCTCCCCTTGGGAGGAGGGTGACACTGAAGCTTTCTTT. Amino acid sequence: CASSPWEEGDTEAFF.

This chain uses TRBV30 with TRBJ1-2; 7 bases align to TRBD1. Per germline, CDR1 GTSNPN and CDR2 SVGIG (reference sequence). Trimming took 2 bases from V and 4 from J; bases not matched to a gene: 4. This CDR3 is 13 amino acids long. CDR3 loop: CAWSPGGIYGYTF. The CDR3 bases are TGTGCCTGGAGTCCAGGGGGTATCTATGGCTACACCTTC.

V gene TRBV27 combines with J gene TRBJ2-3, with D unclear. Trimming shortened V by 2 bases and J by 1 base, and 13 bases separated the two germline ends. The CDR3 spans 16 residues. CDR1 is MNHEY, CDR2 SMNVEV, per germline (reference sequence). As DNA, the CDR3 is TGTGCCAGCAGTTTACTCCTTGGGCTGGGCACAGATACGCAGTATTTT. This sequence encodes CASSLLLGLGTDTQYF.

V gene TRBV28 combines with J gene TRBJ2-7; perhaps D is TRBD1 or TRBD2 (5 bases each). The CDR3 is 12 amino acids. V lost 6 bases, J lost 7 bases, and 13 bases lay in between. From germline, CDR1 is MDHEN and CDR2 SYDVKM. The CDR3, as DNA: TGTGCCAGCAGGAGTCCGAGGGGAGAGCAGTACTTC. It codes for CASRSPRGEQYF.